This TCR beta chain was found in a study of blood T cell repertoires in COVID-19. At the level of the study: COVID-19 samples, acute and convalescent, were from the United States, Italy and Spain. T cells, B-cell-depleted T cells, or PBMCs provided the cDNA or gDNA that served as material.

In the original analysis: Amplification of reference gene primers was used by the study to estimate nucleated cell counts. Clones were read by immunoSEQ multiplex PCR, and TCRdb kept only the in-frame ones, dropping some. That table furnishes V, J and clone size, whereas the DNA furnished D and trimming. The sample has around 700,000 clones; around 89% are singletons. This CDR3 contains 15 residues. V was trimmed by 1 base and J by 9 bases, leaving 13 bases between them. Germline V gene lookup returns CDR1 SGHTA and CDR2 FQGNSA. The rearrangement links TRBV7-2 to TRBJ1-6; tentatively, D is TRBD1 (5 bases). The sequence came from a woman between 18 and 29 years old with acute or convalescent COVID-19. The material sequenced was peripheral blood. This CDR3 is CASSLGSGSASPLHF. The CDR3 nucleotides are TGTGCCAGCAGCTTAGGGTCAGGGTCGGCTTCACCCCTCCACTTT.